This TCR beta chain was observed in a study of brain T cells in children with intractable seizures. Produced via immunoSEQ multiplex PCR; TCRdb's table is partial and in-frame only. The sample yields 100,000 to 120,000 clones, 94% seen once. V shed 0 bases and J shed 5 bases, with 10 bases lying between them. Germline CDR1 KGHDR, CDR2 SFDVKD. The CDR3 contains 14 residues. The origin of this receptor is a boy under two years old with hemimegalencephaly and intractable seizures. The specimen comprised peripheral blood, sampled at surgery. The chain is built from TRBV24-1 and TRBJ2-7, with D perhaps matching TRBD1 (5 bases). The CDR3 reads CATSDLGQGDEQYF. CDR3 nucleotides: TGTGCCACCAGTGATTTGGGGCAGGGTGACGAGCAGTACTTC.